The 9 T cell receptor beta chains listed next were all sequenced from one sample in a study of graft-versus-host responses after intestinal transplantation. Measured with immunoSEQ multiplex PCR; TCRdb has only the in-frame clones, and not every one. The profile shows about 97,000 clones, 80% to 95% of them singletons. The sample in question was PBMCs, obtained 453 days after intestinal transplant. Source of these receptors: a human patient who received an intestinal transplant, so some T cells may come from the graft donor.

The chain carries TRBV18 and TRBJ2-5, with 7 nucleotides matching TRBD1. CDR3 length: 13 amino acids. CDR1 KGHSH and CDR2 LQKENI come from the germline V gene. The J segment lost 5 bases and the V segment lost 3 bases, leaving 3 bases of the junction unmatched. The CDR3 region has the DNA TGTGCCAGCTCACCGAGGGGGCTCGAGACCCAGTACTTC. Its translation is CASSPRGLETQYF.

The chain joins TRBV27 to TRBJ2-6, with TRBD2 matching 7 bases. Germline V lookup: CDR1 MNHEY, CDR2 SMNVEV (reference sequence). V lost 10 bases and J lost 0; bases outside the gene matches: 15. The CDR3 covers 18 residues. CDR3 protein: CATYRWTRLSSGANVLTF. CDR3 nucleotides: TGTGCCACCTACAGATGGACTAGGCTAAGCTCTGGGGCCAACGTCCTGACTTTC.

This clone is a singleton in its sample. The V gene is TRBV7-2, the J gene TRBJ1-4; D is unresolved. Germline CDR1 is SGHTA and CDR2 is FQGNSA. The CDR3 totals 16 residues. Between the trimmed V and J ends, which lost 3 bases and 0 bases, there was a span of 11 bases. In nucleotides, the CDR3 is TGTGCCAGCAGCTTCGGCAGGAATGCAACTAATGAAAAACTGTTTTTT. Translated, it gives CASSFGRNATNEKLFF.

The V call is TRBV10-3, the J call TRBJ1-1; the D gene is possibly TRBD1 (5 bases). V was trimmed by 3 bases and J by 11 bases, leaving 16 bases between them. CDR3 length: 13 amino acids. Looked up from germline, CDR1 is ENHRY and CDR2 is SYGVKD. The CDR3 nucleotides are TGTGCCATCAGTGACGGTACGGGGGTACCGGCTTTCTTT. Residues: CAISDGTGVPAFF.

The chain uses TRBV19 and TRBJ1-4, with TRBD1 as a possible D gene (6 bases). Germline V gives CDR1 LNHDA, CDR2 SQIVND (reference sequence). This CDR3 has 15 residues. V lost 7 bases to trimming and J lost 3 bases, with 15 bases between them. This chain's CDR3 is CASTDGGRSNEKLFF. As DNA, the CDR3 is TGTGCCAGTACCGACGGGGGGCGGTCTAATGAAAAACTGTTTTTT.

The chain joins TRBV7-9 to TRBJ1-2; D possibly corresponds to TRBD1 (5 bases). Germline V gene sequence: CDR1 SEHNR, CDR2 FQNEAQ (reference sequence). CDR3 length: 16 residues. V shed 6 bases and J shed 3 bases, with 20 bases lying between them. The CDR3 DNA reads TGTGCCAGCAGTGTGGACACGGTTGGTTGGCACTATGGCTACACCTTC. Encoded protein: CASSVDTVGWHYGYTF.

The J gene is TRBJ2-7, the V gene TRBV5-4, with TRBD2 identical over 10 bases. This CDR3 has 16 residues. The germline V gene has CDR1 SGHNT and CDR2 YYREEE (reference sequence). V lost 0 bases and J lost 0; bases outside the gene matches: 3. CDR3 protein: CASSLDLAGASYEQYF. Here the CDR3 DNA reads TGTGCCAGCAGCTTGGACCTAGCGGGGGCCTCCTACGAGCAGTACTTC.

Here the CDR3 reads CAGRTLAGGYNEQFF. The CDR3 bases are TGTGCAGGTCGTACTCTAGCGGGGGGATACAATGAGCAGTTCTTC. This chain joins TRBV12-2 and TRBJ2-1; TRBD2, the table's D call, was not compared with the DNA. TRBV12-2 constitutes a pseudogene. CDR3 length: 15 amino acids.

Concerning this clone: Its ends do not fully match the called genes, so a read error is possible. The J gene is TRBJ1-2, the V gene TRBV19; D gene uncertain. Germline CDR1 is LNHDA and CDR2 is SQIVND (reference sequence). The CDR3 has 13 residues. The CDR3 region has the DNA TGTGCCAGTAGCGTCTCCCGTAACCATGGCTACACCTTC. Translation gives CASSVSRNHGYTF. Full variable domain (missing parts from reference TRBV19 and TRBJ1-2): DGGITQSPKYLFRKEGQNVTLSCEQNLNHDAMYWYRQDPGQGLRLIYYSQIVNDFQKGDIAEGYSVSREKKESFPLTVTSAQKNPTAFYLCASSVSRNHGYTFGSGTRLTVV.